These 8 T cell receptor beta chains came from one sample sequenced in a study of metastatic and nonmetastatic thyroid tumors. No patient received treatment before thyroid surgery. TCRdb re-analyzed the PCR reads through MiXCR. Of some 55,000 clones listed, roughly 30% are singletons. Sequencing was performed on blood. These receptors all come from a female donor with papillary thyroid cancer or a benign thyroid nodule (not recorded which). Some clones in this sample may be carry-over from other donors' samples.

This clone has just a few counts. V gene TRBV6-1 combines with J gene TRBJ1-2; possible D gene TRBD1, 5 bases. CDR3 length: 14 amino acids. The V end lost 7 bases, the J end lost 4 bases, and 16 bases lay between the germline ends. Germline CDR1 reads MNHNS; CDR2 reads SASEGT. The CDR3 DNA reads as TGTGCCAGCAACAAGGGACGGGGGGTCTATGGCTACACCTTC. Translated, it gives CASNKGRGVYGYTF.

Only a few counts were recorded for this clone. V usage is TRBV27 and J usage is TRBJ1-2; D might be TRBD1 (5 bases). Germline V gene sequence: CDR1 MNHEY, CDR2 SMNVEV (reference sequence). This CDR3 has 12 amino acids. V was shortened by 3 bases and J by 7 bases, with 9 bases between the two germline ends. The CDR3 nucleotides are TGTGCCAGCAGTTTGCGGGGCAGTGGCTACACCTTC. Translated: CASSLRGSGYTF.

The V call is TRBV7-2, the J call TRBJ2-7, with 8 bases fitting TRBD1. The junction had 24 bases not matched to a gene; V was cut back by 5 bases and J by 3 bases. Germline V gene lookup returns CDR1 SGHTA and CDR2 FQGNSA. This CDR3 has 20 residues. CDR3 sequence: CASSDEDRVWVLEEVYEQYF. In nucleotides, the CDR3 is TGTGCCAGCAGCGACGAGGACAGGGTATGGGTATTAGAGGAGGTCTACGAGCAGTACTTC.

This clone was counted between two and nine times. The genes are TRBV30 and TRBJ2-2; D may be TRBD1 (5 bases). This CDR3 comprises 13 residues. The V gene's germline CDR1 is GTSNPN and CDR2 SVGIG (reference sequence). Trimming cost V 3 bases and J 6 bases, with 11 bases left between them. CDR3 sequence (DNA): TGTGCCTGGAGGCCAGGGAATGCCGGGGAGCTGTTTTTT. Protein product: CAWRPGNAGELFF.

The gene calls are TRBV11-2 and TRBJ1-1, with 7 bases that match TRBD1. The germline gives CDR1 SGHAT, CDR2 FQNNGV. This CDR3 is 14 amino acids long. The V segment lost 2 bases and the J segment 5 bases; nucleotides outside the gene matches: 5. As DNA, the CDR3 is TGTGCCAGCAGCTTAACAGGGGTCGGGACTGAAGCTTTCTTT. Translating gives CASSLTGVGTEAFF.

This clone was detected only a few times. V and J are TRBV2 and TRBJ2-3; TRBD2 aligns across 11 bases. Per the germline V gene, CDR1 is SNHLY and CDR2 is FYNNEI. This CDR3 region has 15 residues. The V segment lost 9 bases and the J segment 3 bases; nucleotides outside the gene matches: 8. The CDR3 DNA sequence: TGTGCCAGAGGGATTAGCGGGGGGGTAACAGATACGCAGTATTTT. Amino acids: CARGISGGVTDTQYF.

The chain links TRBV11-3 to TRBJ2-7; 7 bases line up with TRBD2. This CDR3 is 12 amino acids long. The V gene's germline CDR1 is SGHNT and CDR2 YENEEA. V lost 8 bases, J lost 2 bases, and 3 bases stayed unmatched. The CDR3 coding sequence is TGTGCCAGCGGCGGGGGAACCTACGAGCAGTACTTC. Amino acid sequence: CASGGGTYEQYF.

This sequence joins TRBV12-3 or TRBV12-4 and TRBJ1-1; D uncertain. The CDR3 loop spans 12 amino acids. The germline V and J ends were trimmed by 6 bases and 5 bases, with 10 bases remaining between them. The CDR3 spells CASRIEWTEAFF. The CDR3 coding sequence is TGTGCCAGCAGGATTGAATGGACTGAAGCTTTCTTT.